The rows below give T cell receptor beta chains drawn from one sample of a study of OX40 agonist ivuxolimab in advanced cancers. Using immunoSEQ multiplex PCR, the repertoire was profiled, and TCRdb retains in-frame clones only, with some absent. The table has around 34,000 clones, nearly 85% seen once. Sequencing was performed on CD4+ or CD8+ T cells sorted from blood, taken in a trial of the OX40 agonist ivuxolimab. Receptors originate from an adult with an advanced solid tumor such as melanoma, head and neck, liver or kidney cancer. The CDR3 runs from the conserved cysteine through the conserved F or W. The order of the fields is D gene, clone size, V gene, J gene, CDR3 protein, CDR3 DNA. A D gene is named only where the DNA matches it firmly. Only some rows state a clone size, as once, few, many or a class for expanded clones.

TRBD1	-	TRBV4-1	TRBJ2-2	CASSQTGGDGELFF	TGCGCCAGCAGCCAAACAGGGGGTGACGGGGAGCTGTTTTTT
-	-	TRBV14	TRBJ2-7	CASSLLEGHFAQQYF	TGTGCCAGCAGCCTCCTTGAGGGACACTTCGCCCAGCAGTACTTC
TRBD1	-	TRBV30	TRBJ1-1	CAWSVSAGGNTEAFF	TGTGCCTGGAGTGTAAGCGCAGGGGGGAACACTGAAGCTTTCTTT
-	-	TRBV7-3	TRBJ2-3	CASSPYISGSSTDTQYF	TGTGCCAGCAGCCCCTATATTAGCGGTTCTAGCACAGATACGCAGTATTTT
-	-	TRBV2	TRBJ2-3	CASIGLNTDTQYF	TGTGCCAGCATAGGACTCAACACAGATACGCAGTATTTT
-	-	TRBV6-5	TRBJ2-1	CASSYGSSSYNEQFF	TGTGCCAGCAGTTACGGCAGCAGCTCCTACAATGAGCAGTTCTTC
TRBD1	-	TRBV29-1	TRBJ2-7	CSVEETGGIAYEQYF	TGCAGCGTTGAAGAGACAGGGGGAATTGCCTACGAGCAGTACTTC
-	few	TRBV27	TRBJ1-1	CASRDPAAREAFF	TGTGCCAGCAGAGATCCGGCCGCCCGTGAAGCTTTCTTT
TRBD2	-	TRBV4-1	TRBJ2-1	CASSQDLAGVLFF	TGCGCCAGCAGCCAAGATCTAGCGGGAGTATTGTTCTTC
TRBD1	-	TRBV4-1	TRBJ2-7	CASSAQGSSSYEQYF	TGCGCCAGCAGCGCACAGGGGTCGAGCTCCTACGAGCAGTACTTC
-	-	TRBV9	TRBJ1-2	CASSVIKGDSTGSYGYTF	TGTGCCAGCAGCGTAATAAAGGGGGACTCTACAGGGTCCTATGGCTACACCTTC
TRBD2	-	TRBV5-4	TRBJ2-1	CASSFSAGGPNEQFF	TGTGCCAGCAGCTTTTCGGCGGGAGGGCCCAATGAGCAGTTCTTC
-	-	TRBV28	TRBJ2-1	CASSLIVTSNEQFF	TGTGCCAGCAGTTTAATTGTCACAAGCAATGAGCAGTTCTTC
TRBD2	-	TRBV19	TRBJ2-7	CASTAGNSYEQYF	TGTGCCAGTACAGCGGGAAACTCCTACGAGCAGTACTTC
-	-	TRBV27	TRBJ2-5	CASSGAPQETQYF	TGTGCCAGCAGCGGGGCCCCTCAAGAGACCCAGTACTTC
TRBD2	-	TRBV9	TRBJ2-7	CASSGQRGFYEQYF	TGTGCCAGCAGCGGTCAGCGGGGGTTCTACGAGCAGTACTTC
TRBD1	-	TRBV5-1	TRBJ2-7	CASSSGQGIYEQYF	TGCGCCAGCAGCTCCGGACAGGGAATTTACGAGCAGTACTTC
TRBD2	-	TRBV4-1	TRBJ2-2	CASSLPGLATGELFF	TGCGCCAGCAGCCTGCCGGGACTAGCCACCGGGGAGCTGTTTTTT
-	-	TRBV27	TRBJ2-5	CASSLDSIGETQYF	TGTGCCAGCAGTTTAGACAGCATCGGAGAGACCCAGTACTTC
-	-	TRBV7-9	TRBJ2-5	CASSLVGFQETQYF	TGTGCCAGCAGCTTAGTTGGTTTTCAAGAGACCCAGTACTTC
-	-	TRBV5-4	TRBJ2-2	CASSLEYLAGELFF	TGTGCCAGCAGCTTGGAATATCTGGCCGGGGAGCTGTTTTTT
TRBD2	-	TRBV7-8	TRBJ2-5	CASSLAAGVGETQYF	TGTGCCAGCAGCTTAGCCGCGGGGGTCGGAGAGACCCAGTACTTC
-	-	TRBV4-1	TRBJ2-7	CASSVSGTLEQYF	TGCGCCAGCAGTGTTTCCGGGACCCTCGAGCAGTACTTC
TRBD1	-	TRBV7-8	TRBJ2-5	CASSSRDSSLETQYF	TGTGCCAGCAGCTCTCGGGACAGTTCGTTAGAGACCCAGTACTTC
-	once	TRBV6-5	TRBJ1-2	CASSYEGTNYGYTF	TGTGCCAGCAGTTACGAGGGGACTAACTATGGCTACACCTTC
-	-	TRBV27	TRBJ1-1	CASSLSGGGITEAFF	TGTGCCAGCAGTTTATCAGGGGGAGGGATCACTGAAGCTTTCTTT
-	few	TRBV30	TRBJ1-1	CAWTRWDTEAFF	TGTGCCTGGACCCGATGGGACACTGAAGCTTTCTTT
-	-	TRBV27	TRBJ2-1	CASSLDLYNEQFF	TGTGCCAGCAGTTTAGACCTTTACAATGAGCAGTTCTTC
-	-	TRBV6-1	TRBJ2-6	CAISIEGAGANVLTF	TGTGCCATTTCGATCGAGGGAGCTGGGGCCAACGTCCTGACTTTC
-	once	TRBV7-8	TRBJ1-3	CASSGQEDTIYF	TGTGCCAGCAGCGGGCAGGAAGACACCATATATTTT
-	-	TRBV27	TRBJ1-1	CASSTSSRTEAFF	TGTGCCAGCAGTACCTCGTCCAGAACTGAAGCTTTCTTT
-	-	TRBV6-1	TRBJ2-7	CASSERETAHEQYF	TGTGCCAGCAGTGAAAGGGAGACAGCCCACGAGCAGTACTTC
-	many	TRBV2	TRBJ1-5	CASSEWGLQPQHF	TGTGCCAGCAGTGAATGGGGTCTTCAGCCCCAGCATTTT
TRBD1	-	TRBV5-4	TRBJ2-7	CASSQDLRTGGNEQYF	TGCGCCAGCAGCCAAGATCTAAGGACAGGGGGAAACGAGCAGTACTTC
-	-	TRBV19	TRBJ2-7	CASSIADSYEQYF	TGTGCCAGTAGTATAGCGGACAGCTACGAGCAGTACTTC
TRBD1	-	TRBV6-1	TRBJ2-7	CASSERTGTYEQYF	TGTGCCAGCAGTGAACGGACAGGTACCTACGAGCAGTACTTC
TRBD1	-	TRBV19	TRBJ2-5	CASSIFAGGAETQYF	TGTGCCAGTAGTATATTCGCAGGGGGCGCGGAGACCCAGTACTTC
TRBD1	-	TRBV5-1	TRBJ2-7	CASSLGTGTYEQYF	TGCGCCAGCAGCTTGGGGACAGGGACCTACGAGCAGTACTTC
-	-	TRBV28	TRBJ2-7	CASRVRSGGQDEQYF	TGTGCCAGCAGAGTTCGTAGCGGGGGACAGGACGAGCAGTACTTC
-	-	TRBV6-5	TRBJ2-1	CASTVIAEQFF	TGTGCCAGCACCGTGATTGCGGAGCAGTTCTTC
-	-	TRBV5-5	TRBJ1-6	CASSLGQAVSSYNSPLHF	TGTGCCAGCAGCTTGGGACAGGCGGTTAGCTCCTATAATTCACCCCTCCACTTT
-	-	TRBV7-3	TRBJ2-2	CASSSLGNTGELFF	TGTGCCAGCAGCTCCCTAGGGAACACCGGGGAGCTGTTTTTT
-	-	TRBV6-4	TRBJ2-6	CASSAPFWAGANVLTF	TGTGCCAGCAGTGCGCCGTTTTGGGCTGGGGCCAACGTCCTGACTTTC
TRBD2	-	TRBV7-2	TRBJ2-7	CASSFRGLAYEQYF	TGTGCCAGCAGCTTCAGGGGACTAGCCTACGAGCAGTACTTC
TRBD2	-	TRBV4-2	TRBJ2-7	CASSQEAGGYEQYF	TGTGCCAGCAGCCAAGAGGCGGGGGGCTACGAGCAGTACTTC
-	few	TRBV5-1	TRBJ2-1	CATPRRQNEQFF	TGCGCCACCCCCAGACGGCAGAATGAGCAGTTCTTC
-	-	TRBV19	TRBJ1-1	CASSYSNGNTEAFF	TGTGCCAGTAGTTACAGCAACGGGAACACTGAAGCTTTCTTT
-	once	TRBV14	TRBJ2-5	CASSLAAGGQETQYF	TGTGCCAGCAGCCTCGCGGCCGGAGGACAAGAGACCCAGTACTTC
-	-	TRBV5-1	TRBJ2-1	CASSSLTYYNEQFF	TGCGCCAGCAGCTCTCTGACCTATTACAATGAGCAGTTCTTC
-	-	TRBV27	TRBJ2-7	CASSFDSSYEQYF	TGTGCCAGCAGTTTTGACAGTTCCTACGAGCAGTACTTC